The clone carrying this T cell receptor (beta chain) was detected only a few times. Its specificity is not known. The sample originates from a study of cytomegalovirus exposure and HLA in healthy donors. Whole-study results and caveats: Three chains linked to CMV were shown in vitro to be specific for CMV antigens. Most of the CMV-associated TCR beta chains (in a later analysis) appeared to be HLA-restricted.

The PCR used 60 Vbeta and 13 Jbeta primers. Some clones are missing from TCRdb's copy, which holds only in-frame ones; the method was immunoSEQ multiplex PCR. The repertoire includes some 160,000 clones, roughly 80% of them detected once, and 4.5% to 6% sits in the top ten. The CDR3 extends over 15 amino acids. Trimming removed 1 base at V and 2 bases at J, with 12 bases between. Per germline, CDR1 SGDLS and CDR2 YYNGEE. The sequencing sample was made of PBMCs. The chain links TRBV9 to TRBJ1-1, with D uncertain. The sequence derives from a man aged 40-49 years in good health and CMV-seronegative. CDR3: CASSVSRTLNTEAFF. The CDR3 DNA reads as TGTGCCAGCAGCGTAAGCCGAACGCTAAACACTGAAGCTTTCTTT.